A single sample gave rise to the 3 T cell receptor beta chains below, sequenced in a study of OX40 agonist ivuxolimab in advanced cancers. Here immunoSEQ multiplex PCR was the method, and the copy in TCRdb shows in-frame clones only, minus some. The data contain almost 80,000 clones, approximately 84% of them seen just once; the ten biggest clones take up 25%. The source was CD4+ or CD8+ T cells sorted from blood, collected in a trial of the OX40 agonist ivuxolimab. These receptor sequences come from an adult with an advanced solid tumor such as melanoma, head and neck, liver or kidney cancer.

The rearrangement links TRBV5-1 to TRBJ2-2, with D possibly TRBD1 on 7 matching bases. From germline, CDR1 is SGHRS and CDR2 YFSETQ. The CDR3 is 15 residues long. Trimming cost V 4 bases and J 5 bases, with 15 bases left between them. The chain's CDR3 is CASSPRGTATGELFF. The CDR3 DNA follows: TGCGCCAGCAGCCCCCGGGGGACAGCTACCGGGGAGCTGTTTTTT. The entire variable domain, with the rest obtained from reference TRBV5-1 and TRBJ2-2, is as follows: KAGVTQTPRYLIKTRGQQVTLSCSPISGHRSVSWYQQTPGQGLQFLFEYFSETQRNKGNFPGRFSGRQFSNSRSEMNVSTLELGDSALYLCASSPRGTATGELFFGEGSRLTVL.

The chain uses TRBV5-1 and TRBJ2-5; D remains ambiguous. Looked up from germline, CDR1 is SGHRS and CDR2 is YFSETQ. This CDR3 contains 16 residues. V was trimmed by 0 bases and J by 2 bases, leaving 14 bases between them. The DNA of the CDR3 is TGCGCCAGCAGCTTGGACTCTCCGGCTAGTCAAGAGACCCAGTACTTC. It is translated as CASSLDSPASQETQYF.

V usage is TRBV4-3 and J usage is TRBJ1-1, with a weak D call TRBD1 (5 bases). Per the germline V gene, CDR1 is LGHNA and CDR2 is YSLEER. The CDR3 contains 15 residues. Trimming shortened V by 0 bases and J by 5 bases, and 13 bases separated the two germline ends. The CDR3 loop is CASSQDGGRDTEAFF. DNA for the CDR3: TGCGCCAGCAGCCAAGATGGGGGAAGGGATACTGAAGCTTTCTTT.